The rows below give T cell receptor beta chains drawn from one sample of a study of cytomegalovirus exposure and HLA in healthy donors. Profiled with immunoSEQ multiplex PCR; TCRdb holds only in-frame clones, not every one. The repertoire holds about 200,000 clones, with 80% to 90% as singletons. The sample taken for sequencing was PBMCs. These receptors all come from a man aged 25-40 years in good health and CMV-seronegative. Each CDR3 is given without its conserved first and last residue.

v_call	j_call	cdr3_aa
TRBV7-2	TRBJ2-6	ASSGDSSGASVLT
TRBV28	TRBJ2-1	ASSNAGTAYNEQF
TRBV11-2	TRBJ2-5	ASSLLDSQETQY
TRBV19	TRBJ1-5	ASSFFSGQGVGGQPQH
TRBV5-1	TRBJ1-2	ASSLGRGNYGYT
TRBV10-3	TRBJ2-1	AISESGGSSYNEQF
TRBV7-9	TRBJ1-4	ASSLGQGQGEKLF
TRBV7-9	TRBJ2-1	ASSQPMGAYNEQF
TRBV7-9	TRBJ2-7	ASSLGPGTPTYEQY
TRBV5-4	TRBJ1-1	ASSPQQGLNTEAF
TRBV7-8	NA	ASSSRLAGRPLYEQY
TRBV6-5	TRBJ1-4	ASSYSGGNEKLF
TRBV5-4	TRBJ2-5	ASSIAGGIETQY
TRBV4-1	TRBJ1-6	ASSQDGRALH
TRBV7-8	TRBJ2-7	ASSLDLSGPYEQY
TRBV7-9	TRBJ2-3	ASSLSLNTDTQY
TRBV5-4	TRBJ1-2	ASSGGGHSNYGYT
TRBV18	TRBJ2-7	ASSPWQTGEQY
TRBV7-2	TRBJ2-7	ASSSGGGFYEQY
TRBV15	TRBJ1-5	ATDQGAGQPQH
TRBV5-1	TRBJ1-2	ASSLAQGPRGYT
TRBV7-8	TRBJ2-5	ASSLPEVKSGDSEEETQY
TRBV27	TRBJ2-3	ASRKTGNVAEDTQY
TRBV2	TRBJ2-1	ASSEFEGSYNEQF
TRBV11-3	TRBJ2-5	ASSLGVTGSQETQY
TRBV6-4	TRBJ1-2	ASSDSTGGQGGYT
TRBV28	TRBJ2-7	ASSLLTPYEQY
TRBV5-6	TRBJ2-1	ASSFPQGPNEQF
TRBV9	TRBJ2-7	ASSVSAGTGTYEQY
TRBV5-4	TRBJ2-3	ASSLWWTGRPSTDTQY
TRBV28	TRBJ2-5	ASSGLAGGDQETQY
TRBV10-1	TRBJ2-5	ASSTTRRETQY
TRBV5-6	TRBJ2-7	ASSLARRGPYEQY
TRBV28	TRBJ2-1	ASSQRRGRASGGNEQF
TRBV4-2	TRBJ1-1	ASSQMTFSRAEAF
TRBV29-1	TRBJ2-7	SVEDRRRQY
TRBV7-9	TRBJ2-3	ASSLGAAASTDTQY
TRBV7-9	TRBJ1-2	ASSPSDRRYGYT
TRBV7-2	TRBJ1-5	ASSPSGQGGNQPQH
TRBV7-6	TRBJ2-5	ASSLYEGAKETQY